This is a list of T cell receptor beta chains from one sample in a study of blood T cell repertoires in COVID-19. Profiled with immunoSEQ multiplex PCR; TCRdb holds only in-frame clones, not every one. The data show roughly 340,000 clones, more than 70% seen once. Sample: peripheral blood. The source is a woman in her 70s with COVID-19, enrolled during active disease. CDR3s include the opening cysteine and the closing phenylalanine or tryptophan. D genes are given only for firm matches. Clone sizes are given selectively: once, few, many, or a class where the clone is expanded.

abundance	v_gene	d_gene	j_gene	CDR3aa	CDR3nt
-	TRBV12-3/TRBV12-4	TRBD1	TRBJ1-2	CASSSRGRDGYTF	TGTGCCAGCAGTTCCAGGGGGCGGGATGGCTACACCTTC
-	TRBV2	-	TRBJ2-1	CASSESGNEQFF	TGTGCCAGCAGTGAATCGGGGAATGAGCAGTTCTTC
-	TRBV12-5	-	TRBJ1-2	CASGPFRGGEDGYTF	TGTGCTAGTGGTCCATTCCGGGGAGGGGAAGATGGCTACACCTTC
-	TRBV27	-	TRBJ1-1	CASRSPGLEAFF	TGTGCCAGCAGATCCCCGGGTCTGGAAGCTTTCTTT
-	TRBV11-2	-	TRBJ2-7	CASSPLQASYEQYF	TGTGCCAGCAGCCCACTTCAGGCGTCCTACGAGCAGTACTTC
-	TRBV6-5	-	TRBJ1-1	CASIATGMANTEAFF	TGTGCCAGCATCGCAACAGGGATGGCGAACACTGAAGCTTTCTTT
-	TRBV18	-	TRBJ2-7	CASSPLSEESEQYF	TGTGCCAGCTCACCACTTTCCGAGGAAAGTGAGCAGTACTTC
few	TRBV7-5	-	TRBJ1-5	CARSTRTVSNQPQHF	TGTGCCAGAAGCACCCGGACAGTTAGCAATCAGCCCCAGCATTTT
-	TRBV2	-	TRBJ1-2	CASSETGKANYGYTF	TGTGCCAGCAGTGAGACAGGAAAAGCTAACTATGGCTACACCTTC
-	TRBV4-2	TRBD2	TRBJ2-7	CASSQEWGGYEQYF	TGTGCCAGCAGCCAAGAGTGGGGGGGCTACGAGCAGTACTTC
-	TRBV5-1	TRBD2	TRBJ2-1	CASRKTSGSTYNEQFF	TGCGCCAGCAGAAAGACTAGCGGGAGTACTTACAATGAGCAGTTCTTC
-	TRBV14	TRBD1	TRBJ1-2	CASSQLTGVYGYTF	TGTGCCAGCAGCCAACTCACAGGGGTCTATGGCTACACCTTC
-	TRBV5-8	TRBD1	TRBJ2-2	CASSWGTGAATGELFF	TGTGCCAGCAGCTGGGGGACAGGGGCTGCCACCGGGGAGCTGTTTTTT
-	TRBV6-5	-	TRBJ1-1	CASKQGLGTEAFF	TGTGCCAGCAAACAGGGACTAGGCACTGAAGCTTTCTTT
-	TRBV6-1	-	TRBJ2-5	CASSEVRETQYF	TGTGCCAGCAGTGAAGTCAGAGAGACCCAGTACTTC
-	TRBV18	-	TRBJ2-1	CASSPSGVPYNEQFF	TGTGCCAGCTCACCGTCAGGGGTACCCTACAATGAGCAGTTCTTC